The clone carrying this TCR beta chain appeared many times. Its antigen is not known. Time point described: patch test 2, 6 weeks after DPC sensitization. The treatment was: therapeutic diphenylcyclopropenone sensitization with weekly scalp DPC. Unfractionated whole blood yielded total RNA. The CDR3 extends over 14 amino acids. Germline V gene sequence: CDR1 MDHEN, CDR2 SYDVKM. The ends were cut back, 2 bases at V and 0 bases at J, with 5 bases in the middle. The source of the sample is a study of human T cells and chemical hapten exposure. Background on the study: Patients, chiefly female, had alopecia areata, totalis or universalis. The study's findings and limits: Significantly more large CDR3 similarity clusters were formed by expanded TCRs than by controls.

Separate cDNA molecules received unique molecular identifiers, which the library attached to them. Via MiXCR, TCRdb re-called the RACE reads, giving one row per CDR3 protein. The sample lists about 42,000 distinct CDR3 sequences; around a tenth were seen once. This TCR came from a woman aged 25 to 45 with alopecia areata. Some clones in this sample may be carry-over from other donors' samples. The chain joins TRBV28 to TRBJ1-3; D is undetermined. Material: whole blood, obtained in connection with sensitization to the hapten diphenylcyclopropenone (DPC). CDR3 in amino acids: CASSLRTSGNTIYF. The CDR3 region has the DNA TGTGCCAGCAGTTTACGTACCTCTGGAAACACCATATATTTT.